Below, one T cell receptor (beta chain) is given with its context. Its target is unknown. The sample belongs to a study of cytomegalovirus exposure and HLA in healthy donors. The study's findings and limits: Immune exposure was documented only through CMV serostatus.

In the PCR, 60 Vbeta and 13 Jbeta primers were used. TCRdb's table, derived via immunoSEQ multiplex PCR, lists solely in-frame clones and lacks some. The table lists some 160,000 clones, almost 75% of them singletons. This CDR3 contains 15 residues. CDR1 is GTSNPN, CDR2 SVGIG, per germline (reference sequence). V shed 3 bases, J shed 7 bases, and the junction held 9 bases outside the gene matches. The TCR originated in a woman in her late teens or twenties in good health and CMV-seropositive. The J gene is TRBJ1-6, the V gene TRBV30, with TRBD1 matching over 7 bases. The material sequenced was PBMCs. CDR3 coding DNA: TGTGCCTGGAGCGAGACTAGGGGGCCGAATTCACCCCTCCACTTT. This encodes CAWSETRGPNSPLHF.